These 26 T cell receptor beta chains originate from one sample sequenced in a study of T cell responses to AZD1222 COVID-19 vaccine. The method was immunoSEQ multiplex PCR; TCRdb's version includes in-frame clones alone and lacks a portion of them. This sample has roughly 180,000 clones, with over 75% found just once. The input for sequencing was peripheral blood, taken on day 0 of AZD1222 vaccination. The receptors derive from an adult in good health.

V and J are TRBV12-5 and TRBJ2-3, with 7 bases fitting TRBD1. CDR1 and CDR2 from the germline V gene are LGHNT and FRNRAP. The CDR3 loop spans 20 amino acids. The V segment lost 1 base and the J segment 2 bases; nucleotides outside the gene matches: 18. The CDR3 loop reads CASGLAPKDRPNPHTDTQYF. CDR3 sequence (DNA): TGTGCTAGTGGTTTGGCGCCCAAGGACAGGCCAAATCCCCACACAGATACGCAGTATTTT.

CDR3 protein: CASSGAAGGPNYGYTF. CDR3 sequence (DNA): TGTGCCAGTAGTGGCGCAGCTGGGGGCCCCAACTATGGCTACACCTTC. The chain is built from TRBV19 and TRBJ1-2; tentatively, D is TRBD1 (6 bases). The V and J ends lost 5 bases and 2 bases respectively, with 18 bases between them. CDR1 and CDR2 (germline): LNHDA, SQIVND (reference sequence). The CDR3 runs 16 residues.

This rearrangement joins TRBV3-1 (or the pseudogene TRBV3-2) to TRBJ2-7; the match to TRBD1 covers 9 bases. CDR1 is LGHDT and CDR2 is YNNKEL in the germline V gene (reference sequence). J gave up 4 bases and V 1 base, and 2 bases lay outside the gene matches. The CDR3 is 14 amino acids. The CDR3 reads CASSQGTGVYEQYF. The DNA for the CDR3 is TGTGCCAGCAGCCAAGGGACAGGGGTGTACGAGCAGTACTTC.

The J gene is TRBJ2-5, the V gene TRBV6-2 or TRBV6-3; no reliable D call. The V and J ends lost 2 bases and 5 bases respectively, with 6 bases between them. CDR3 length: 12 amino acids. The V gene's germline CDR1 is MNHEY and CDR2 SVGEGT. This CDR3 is CASSYRFETQYF. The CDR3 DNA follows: TGTGCCAGCAGTTACAGGTTTGAGACCCAGTACTTC.

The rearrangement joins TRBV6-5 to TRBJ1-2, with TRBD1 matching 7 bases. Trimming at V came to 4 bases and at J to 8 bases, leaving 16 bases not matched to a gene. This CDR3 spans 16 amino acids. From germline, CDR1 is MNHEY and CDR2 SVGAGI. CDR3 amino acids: CASSSTRRQGNHGYTF. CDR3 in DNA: TGTGCCAGCAGTTCCACGCGTAGACAGGGCAATCACGGCTACACCTTC.

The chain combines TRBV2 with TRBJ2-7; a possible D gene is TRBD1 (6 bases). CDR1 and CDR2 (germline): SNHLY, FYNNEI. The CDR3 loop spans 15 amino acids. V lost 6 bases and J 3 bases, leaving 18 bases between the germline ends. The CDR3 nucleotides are TGTGCCAGCAGCGGATCGGACAGAATCAACTACGAGCAGTACTTC. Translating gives CASSGSDRINYEQYF.

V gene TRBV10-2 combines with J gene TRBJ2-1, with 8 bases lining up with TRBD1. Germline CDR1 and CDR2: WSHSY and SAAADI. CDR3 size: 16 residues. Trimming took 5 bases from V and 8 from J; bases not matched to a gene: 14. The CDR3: CASSQPTTGEVDEQFF. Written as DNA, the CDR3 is TGCGCCAGCAGTCAACCCACGACAGGGGAGGTCGATGAGCAGTTCTTC.

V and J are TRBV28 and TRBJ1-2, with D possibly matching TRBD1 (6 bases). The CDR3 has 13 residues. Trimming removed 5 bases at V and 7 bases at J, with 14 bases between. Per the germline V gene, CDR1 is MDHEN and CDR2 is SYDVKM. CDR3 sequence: CASSTYRAGGYTF. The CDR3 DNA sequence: TGTGCCAGCAGTACCTACAGGGCCGGTGGCTACACCTTC.

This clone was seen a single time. CDR3 loop: CASRSGPLFNQPQHF. CDR3 nucleotides: TGTGCAAGTCGGTCGGGGCCTCTCTTCAATCAGCCCCAGCATTTT. The chain links TRBV12-2 to TRBJ1-5. TRBV12-2 is tagged as a pseudogene. This CDR3 has 15 amino acids.

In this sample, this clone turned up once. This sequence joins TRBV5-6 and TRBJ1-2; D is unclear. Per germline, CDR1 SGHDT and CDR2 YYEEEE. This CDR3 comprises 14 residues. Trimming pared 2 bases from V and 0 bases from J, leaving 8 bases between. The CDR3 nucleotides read TGTGCCAGCAGCTTACCTGAACCTAACTATGGCTACACCTTC. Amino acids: CASSLPEPNYGYTF.

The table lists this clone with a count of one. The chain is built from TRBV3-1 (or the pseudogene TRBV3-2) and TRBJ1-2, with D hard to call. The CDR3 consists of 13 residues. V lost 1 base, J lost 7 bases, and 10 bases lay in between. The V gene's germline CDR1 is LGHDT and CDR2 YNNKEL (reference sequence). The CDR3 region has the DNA TGTGCCAGCAGCCAAGTCAGGCGAGGTGGCTACACCTTC. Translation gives CASSQVRRGGYTF.

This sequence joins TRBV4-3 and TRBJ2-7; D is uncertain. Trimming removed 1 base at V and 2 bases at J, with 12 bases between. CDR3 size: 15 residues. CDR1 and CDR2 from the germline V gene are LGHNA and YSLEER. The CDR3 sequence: CASSQVVGSTYEQYF. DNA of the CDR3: TGCGCCAGCAGCCAAGTGGTCGGCAGTACCTACGAGCAGTACTTC.

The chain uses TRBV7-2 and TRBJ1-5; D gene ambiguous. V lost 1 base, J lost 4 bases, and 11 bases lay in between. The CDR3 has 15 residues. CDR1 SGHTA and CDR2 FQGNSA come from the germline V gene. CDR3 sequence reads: CASSLDGRNNQPQHF. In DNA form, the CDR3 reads TGTGCCAGCAGCTTAGACGGCAGGAATAATCAGCCCCAGCATTTT.

CDR3 sequence: CASSYYRGSNQPQHF. Written as DNA, the CDR3 is TGTGCCAGCAGCTACTACAGGGGGAGCAATCAGCCCCAGCATTTT. J is TRBJ1-5 and V is TRBV7-2; TRBD1 agrees at 8 bases. The CDR3 extends over 15 amino acids. Per the germline V gene, CDR1 is SGHTA and CDR2 is FQGNSA. V lost 4 bases to trimming and J lost 1 base; unmatched junction nucleotides: 3.

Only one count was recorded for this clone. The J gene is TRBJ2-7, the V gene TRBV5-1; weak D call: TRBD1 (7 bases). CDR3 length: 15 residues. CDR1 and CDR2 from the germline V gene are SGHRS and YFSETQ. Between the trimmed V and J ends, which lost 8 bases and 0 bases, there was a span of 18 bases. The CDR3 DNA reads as TGCGCCAGTTGGCGGGACAGCGCAAACTCCTACGAGCAGTACTTC. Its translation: CASWRDSANSYEQYF.

CDR3 protein: CASSLQMGNTEAFF. For the CDR3, the DNA is TGTGCCAGCAGTTTGCAAATGGGGAACACTGAAGCTTTCTTT. This chain uses TRBV27 with TRBJ1-1; D ambiguous. Trimming took off 3 bases at V and 1 base at J, with 9 bases between the two ends. This CDR3 spans 14 amino acids. From germline, CDR1 is MNHEY and CDR2 SMNVEV (reference sequence).

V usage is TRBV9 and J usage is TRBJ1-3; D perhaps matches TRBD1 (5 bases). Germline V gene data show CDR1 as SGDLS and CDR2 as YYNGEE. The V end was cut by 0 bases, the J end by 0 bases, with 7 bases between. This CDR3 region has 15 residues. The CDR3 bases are TGTGCCAGCAGCGTAGGACAGCTCTCTGGAAACACCATATATTTT. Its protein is CASSVGQLSGNTIYF.

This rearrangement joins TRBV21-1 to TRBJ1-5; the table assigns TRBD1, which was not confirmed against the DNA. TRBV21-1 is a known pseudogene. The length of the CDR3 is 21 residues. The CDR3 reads CASSKGARWTGRVGSNQPQHF. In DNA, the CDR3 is TGTGCCAGCAGCAAAGGGGCCCGGTGGACAGGGCGTGTGGGGAGCAATCAGCCCCAGCATTTT.

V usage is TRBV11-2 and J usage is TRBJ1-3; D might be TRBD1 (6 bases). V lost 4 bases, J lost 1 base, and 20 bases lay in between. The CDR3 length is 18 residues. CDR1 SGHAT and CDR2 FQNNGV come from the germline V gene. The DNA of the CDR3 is TGTGCCAGCAGCTCGGGGGGGGCAGAGGTAAGTTCTGGAAACACCATATATTTT. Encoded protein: CASSSGGAEVSSGNTIYF.

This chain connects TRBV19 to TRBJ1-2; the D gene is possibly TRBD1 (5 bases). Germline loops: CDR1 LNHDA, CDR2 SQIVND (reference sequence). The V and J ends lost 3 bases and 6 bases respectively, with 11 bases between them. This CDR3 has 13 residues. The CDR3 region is CASSIGTPNGYTF. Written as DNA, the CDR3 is TGTGCCAGTAGTATCGGGACGCCAAATGGCTACACCTTC.

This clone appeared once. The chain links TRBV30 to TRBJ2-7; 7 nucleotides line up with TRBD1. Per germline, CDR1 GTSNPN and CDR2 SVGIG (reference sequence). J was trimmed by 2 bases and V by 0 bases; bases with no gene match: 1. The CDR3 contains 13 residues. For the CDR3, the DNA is TGTGCCTGGAGTGTAGACAGGGCCTACGAGCAGTACTTC. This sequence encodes CAWSVDRAYEQYF. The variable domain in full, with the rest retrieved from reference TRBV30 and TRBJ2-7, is SQTIHQWPATLVQPVGSPLSLECTVEGTSNPNLYWYRQAAGRGLQLLFYSVGIGQISSEVPQNLSASRPQDRQFILSSKKLLLSDSGFYLCAWSVDRAYEQYFGPGTRLTVT.

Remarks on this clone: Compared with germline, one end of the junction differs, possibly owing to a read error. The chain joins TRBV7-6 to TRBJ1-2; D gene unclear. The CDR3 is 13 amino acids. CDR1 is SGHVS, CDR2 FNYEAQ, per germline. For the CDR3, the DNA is TGTGCCAGCAGCCCGGCCCTAGTAGGAGCTAGGTCCTTC. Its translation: CASSPALVGARSF. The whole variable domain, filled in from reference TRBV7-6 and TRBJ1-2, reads GAGVSQSPRYKVTKRGQDVALRCDPISGHVSLYWYRQALGQGPEFLTYFNYEAQQDKSGLPNDRFSAERPEGSISTLTIQRTEQRDSAMYRCASSPALVGARSFGSGTRLTVV.

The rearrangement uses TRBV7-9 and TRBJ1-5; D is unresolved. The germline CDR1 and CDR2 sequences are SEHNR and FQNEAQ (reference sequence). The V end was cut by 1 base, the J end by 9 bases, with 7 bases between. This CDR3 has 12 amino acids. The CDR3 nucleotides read TGTGCCAGCAGCTTAGGTGGTGGGCCCCAGCATTTT. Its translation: CASSLGGGPQHF.

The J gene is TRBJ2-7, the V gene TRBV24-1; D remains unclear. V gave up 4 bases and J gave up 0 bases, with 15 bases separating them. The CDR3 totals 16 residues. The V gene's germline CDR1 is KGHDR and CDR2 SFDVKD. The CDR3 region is CATSDPVLKSSYEQYF. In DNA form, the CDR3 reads TGTGCCACCAGTGACCCCGTTTTGAAGAGCTCCTACGAGCAGTACTTC.

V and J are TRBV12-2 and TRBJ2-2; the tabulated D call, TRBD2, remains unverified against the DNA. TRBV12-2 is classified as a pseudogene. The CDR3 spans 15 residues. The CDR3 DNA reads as TGTGCAAGTCGCTTAGAACTAAATATGGCCGGGGAGCTGTTTTTT. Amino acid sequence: CASRLELNMAGELFF.

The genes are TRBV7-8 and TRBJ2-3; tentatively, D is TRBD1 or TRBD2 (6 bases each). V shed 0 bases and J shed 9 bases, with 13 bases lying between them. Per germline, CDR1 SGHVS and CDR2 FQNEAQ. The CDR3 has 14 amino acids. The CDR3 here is CASSLAPGARTQYF. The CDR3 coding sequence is TGTGCCAGCAGCTTAGCCCCGGGGGCGCGAACGCAGTATTTT.